The clone carrying this TCR beta chain has a handful of counts. Antigen: not known. Methods used by the authors: The study built a papillary thyroid cancer distant-metastasis classifier from CDR3 differences across clinicopathological groups. TCRdb reprocessed the PCR reads using MiXCR. The V and J calls reflect TCRdb's pipeline rather than the authors' work. The sample shows over 6,500 clones, roughly 27% of them seen only once. This entry is derived from a study of metastatic and nonmetastatic thyroid tumors. Study summary: Repertoires of blood and of tissue (tumor or nodule) from malignant and benign thyroid patients were compared.

Notes on the study in general: When malignant thyroid tumors were compared with benign nodules, TCR beta diversity was reportedly significantly higher in the malignant tumors. This held in both blood and tumor samples.

Patients underwent thyroid surgery, and none had received any treatment before it. The V gene lost 2 bases and the J gene lost 6 bases, with 13 bases spanning the gap. This CDR3 spans 14 amino acids. The gene calls are TRBV12-3 or TRBV12-4 and TRBJ1-1, with D maybe TRBD1 (5 bases). The sequenced sample consisted of tumor tissue. The receptor comes from a female donor with papillary thyroid cancer or a benign thyroid nodule (not recorded which). Some clones in this sample may be carry-over from other donors' samples. CDR3 sequence: CASSLIQGIPEAFF. The CDR3 coding sequence is TGTGCCAGCAGTTTAATCCAGGGTATCCCTGAAGCTTTCTTT.